The 21 T cell receptor beta chains presented below share a single source sample, sequenced in a study of shared clonotypes between healthy human individuals. Measured with immunoSEQ multiplex PCR; TCRdb has only the in-frame clones, and not every one. Here the sample spans roughly 2 million clones, approximately 95% being singletons. CD8 cells classed as naive were CD45RO-negative and positively selected for CCR7, excluding terminally differentiated effector memory CD45RA+ cells. Sequenced material: naive CD8+ T cells sorted from blood. These receptors were taken from a man between 18 and 35 years old in good health.

CDR3 in DNA: TGTGCCAGCAGTTCTACAGGGGGTCCTAATGAAAAACTGTTTTTT. This translates into CASSSTGGPNEKLFF. The V and J genes are TRBV6-6 and TRBJ1-4; 8 bases agree with TRBD1. Germline loops: CDR1 MNHNY, CDR2 SVGAGI (reference sequence). This CDR3 is 15 amino acids long. Germline trimming cut 4 bases from V and 3 bases from J; bases unmatched to any gene: 4.

This clone was counted a few times. The CDR3 region has the DNA TGCAGCGTTGTTACGGGGGTAGCTAGTAGCAATCAGCCCCAGCATTTT. Protein: CSVVTGVASSNQPQHF. The rearrangement uses TRBV29-1 and TRBJ1-5; a weak D match, TRBD1 (5 bases). Germline CDR1 is SQVTM and CDR2 is ANQGSEA. V was cut by 4 bases and J by 0 bases, with 16 bases left in between. This CDR3 contains 16 residues.

The chain recombines TRBV5-4 with TRBJ2-3; 14 bases line up with TRBD2. After removal of 4 bases from V and 4 bases from J, the junction contained 2 bases not matched to a gene. The V gene's germline CDR1 is SGHNT and CDR2 YYREEE (reference sequence). The CDR3 contains 15 residues. The CDR3 region has the DNA TGTGCCAGCAGCGGGACTAGCGGGGGTGCAGATACGCAGTATTTT. Its protein is CASSGTSGGADTQYF.

Note on this clone: The sample holds other DNA sequences that translate to the same CDR3. The rearrangement uses TRBV27 and TRBJ2-5; D perhaps matches TRBD1 (5 bases). V dropped 3 bases and J dropped 4 bases, with 9 bases sitting between them. The CDR3 spans 13 residues. Germline CDR1 reads MNHEY; CDR2 reads SMNVEV (reference sequence). CDR3 bases: TGTGCCAGCAGTTTCAGGGATGGAGAGACCCAGTACTTC. This gives the protein CASSFRDGETQYF.

As regards this clone: The limits of the CDR3 on the DNA are not certain, so only TCRdb's listed CDR3 is given. The rearrangement links TRBV6-5 to TRBJ1-2. Germline values: CDR1 MNHEY, CDR2 SVGAGI. Ends included, the CDR3 has 13 residues. The CDR3 is CASSSSDNYGYTF.

For this clone: Other DNA sequences in the sample encode the same CDR3. The chain combines TRBV27 with TRBJ1-5; 8 bases match TRBD1. The germline CDR1 and CDR2 sequences are MNHEY and SMNVEV (reference sequence). V was pared by 5 bases and J by 5 bases, with 5 bases of the junction left unmatched. There are 14 residues in the CDR3. The CDR3 DNA reads as TGTGCCAGCAGTCCTGGGACAGGTCATCAGCCCCAGCATTTT. Encoded protein: CASSPGTGHQPQHF.

The V and J genes are TRBV2 and TRBJ1-2, with D unclear. V dropped 5 bases and J dropped 5 bases, with 24 bases sitting between them. From germline, CDR1 is SNHLY and CDR2 FYNNEI. The CDR3 runs 17 residues. CDR3 loop: CASSPTHDMRDTYGYTF. CDR3 nucleotides: TGTGCCAGCAGTCCAACCCATGATATGAGAGACACGTATGGCTACACCTTC.

V and J are TRBV27 and TRBJ2-2; D ambiguous. The CDR3 length is 13 residues. Germline-derived CDR1 and CDR2 are MNHEY and SMNVEV (reference sequence). The germline V and J ends were trimmed by 2 bases and 6 bases, with 7 bases remaining between them. CDR3 DNA sequence: TGTGCCAGCAGTTTAAACCCCGCCGGGGAGCTGTTTTTT. It encodes CASSLNPAGELFF.

This chain connects TRBV4-3 to TRBJ2-5; weak D call: TRBD2 (5 bases). The V end was cut by 0 bases, the J end by 5 bases, with 10 bases between. The CDR3 has 14 amino acids. Germline CDR1 reads LGHNA; CDR2 reads YSLEER. CDR3 sequence reads: CASSQDRGSETQYF. CDR3 sequence (DNA): TGCGCCAGCAGCCAAGATCGGGGAAGTGAGACCCAGTACTTC.

V and J are TRBV2 and TRBJ2-7; 8 bases align to TRBD1. The germline CDR1 and CDR2 sequences are SNHLY and FYNNEI. The CDR3 runs to 14 residues. The V segment lost 1 base and the J segment 3 bases; nucleotides outside the gene matches: 2. In DNA form, the CDR3 reads TGTGCCAGCAGTGAAGGGGACAGGCTCTACGAGCAGTACTTC. This codes for CASSEGDRLYEQYF.

CDR3 in DNA: TGTGCCAGCAGTTTTCCCCAGGGGCTGACGAACACTGAAGCTTTCTTT. Translated: CASSFPQGLTNTEAFF. The V gene is TRBV28, the J gene TRBJ1-1, with TRBD1 as a possible D gene (6 bases). The germline V gene has CDR1 MDHEN and CDR2 SYDVKM. The CDR3 has 16 amino acids. V was cut by 3 bases and J by 1 base, with 15 bases left in between.

With regard to this clone: Other nucleotide sequences in the sample specify the same CDR3. This chain uses TRBV11-2 with TRBJ2-7; TRBD1 might be the D (5 bases). Germline V CDR1 and CDR2: SGHAT, FQNNGV. Trimming removed 1 base at V and 2 bases at J, with 9 bases between. The CDR3 length is 14 residues. The CDR3 DNA reads as TGTGCCAGCAGCTTAGTGGGGCAGACCTACGAGCAGTACTTC. It yields the protein CASSLVGQTYEQYF.

J is TRBJ1-5 and V is TRBV21-1; no DNA check was done on the table's D call, TRBD1. TRBV21-1 is listed as a pseudogene. The CDR3 loop spans 14 amino acids. The CDR3 is CASTTDRENQPQHF. The CDR3 DNA follows: TGTGCCAGCACCACCGACAGGGAGAATCAGCCCCAGCATTTT.

The chain links TRBV6-5 to TRBJ1-2; 11 positions match TRBD1. Trimming removed 2 bases from V and 8 bases from J; junction bases left unmatched: 7. Germline CDR1 and CDR2: MNHEY and SVGAGI. The CDR3 runs 15 residues. This chain's CDR3 is CASSYEGQGASGYTF. CDR3 coding DNA: TGTGCCAGCAGTTACGAAGGACAGGGGGCGTCAGGCTACACCTTC.

This chain connects TRBV2 to TRBJ1-1; perhaps TRBD1 as D (5 bases). The CDR3 runs to 13 residues. The germline V and J ends were trimmed by 4 bases and 7 bases, with 13 bases remaining between them. The germline gives CDR1 SNHLY, CDR2 FYNNEI. CDR3 bases: TGTGCCAGCAGTGCGGGGGGAGGGAGTGAAGCTTTCTTT. Translating gives CASSAGGGSEAFF.

V and J are TRBV5-6 and TRBJ2-5, with 7 bases lining up with TRBD1. Trimming cost V 4 bases and J 2 bases; bases outside gene matches: 2. The CDR3 has 13 amino acids. Germline V gene sequence: CDR1 SGHDT, CDR2 YYEEEE. In DNA form, the CDR3 reads TGTGCCAGCAGCCCGGACAGGCAAGAGACCCAGTACTTC. Translated, it gives CASSPDRQETQYF.

The gene calls are TRBV5-5 and TRBJ2-1; a weak D match, TRBD2 (6 bases). The germline V and J ends were trimmed by 4 bases and 7 bases, with 12 bases remaining between them. The CDR3 sequence is 13 residues long. CDR1 and CDR2 (germline): SGHKS, YYEKEE (reference sequence). The DNA of the CDR3 is TGTGCCAGCAGCGGGGCCCTAGCGAATGAGCAGTTCTTC. Residues: CASSGALANEQFF.

The rearrangement links TRBV28 to TRBJ2-3; D might be TRBD1 (6 bases). Germline lookup yields CDR1 MDHEN and CDR2 SYDVKM. Deletions cut 6 bases from V and 4 bases from J, with 14 bases between. This CDR3 has 14 amino acids. CDR3 nucleotides: TGTGCCAGCAGCTTCGGGACATTGGCAGATACGCAGTATTTT. It codes for CASSFGTLADTQYF.

The chain employs TRBV19 and TRBJ1-5; 7 nucleotides agree with TRBD1. V lost 3 bases to trimming and J lost 7 bases; unmatched junction nucleotides: 9. There are 15 residues in the CDR3. Per the germline V gene, CDR1 is LNHDA and CDR2 is SQIVND (reference sequence). The CDR3: CASSIVTGEGQPQHF. As DNA, the CDR3 is TGTGCCAGTAGTATCGTTACAGGGGAGGGCCAGCCCCAGCATTTT.

V gene TRBV28 combines with J gene TRBJ2-5, with D possibly being TRBD1 (6 bases). The germline V gene has CDR1 MDHEN and CDR2 SYDVKM. V gave up 5 bases and J gave up 1 base, with 14 bases separating them. The CDR3 is made up of 15 amino acids. CDR3 sequence reads: CASSVAGTTQETQYF. The CDR3 DNA follows: TGTGCCAGCAGTGTAGCCGGGACAACCCAAGAGACCCAGTACTTC.

This chain joins TRBV10-2 and TRBJ1-1, with D uncertain. The CDR3 runs 11 residues. Trimming took off 7 bases at V and 5 bases at J, with 8 bases between the two ends. CDR1 and CDR2 from the germline V gene are WSHSY and SAAADI. The CDR3 region is CASNGETEAFF. The CDR3 DNA reads as TGCGCCAGCAATGGGGAAACTGAAGCTTTCTTT.